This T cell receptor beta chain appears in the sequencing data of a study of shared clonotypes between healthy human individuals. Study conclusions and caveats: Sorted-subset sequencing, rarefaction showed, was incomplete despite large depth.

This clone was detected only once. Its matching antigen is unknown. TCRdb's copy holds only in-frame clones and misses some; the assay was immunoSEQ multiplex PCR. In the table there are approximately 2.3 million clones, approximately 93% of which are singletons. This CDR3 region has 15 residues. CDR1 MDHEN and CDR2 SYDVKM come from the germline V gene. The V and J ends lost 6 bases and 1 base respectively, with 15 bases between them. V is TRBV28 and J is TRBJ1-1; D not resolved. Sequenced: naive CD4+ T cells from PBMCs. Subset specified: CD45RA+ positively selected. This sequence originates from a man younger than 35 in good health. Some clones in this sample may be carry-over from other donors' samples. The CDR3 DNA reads TGTGCCAGCAGCCCCTGGAGGTCCACGAACACTGAAGCTTTCTTT. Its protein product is CASSPWRSTNTEAFF.